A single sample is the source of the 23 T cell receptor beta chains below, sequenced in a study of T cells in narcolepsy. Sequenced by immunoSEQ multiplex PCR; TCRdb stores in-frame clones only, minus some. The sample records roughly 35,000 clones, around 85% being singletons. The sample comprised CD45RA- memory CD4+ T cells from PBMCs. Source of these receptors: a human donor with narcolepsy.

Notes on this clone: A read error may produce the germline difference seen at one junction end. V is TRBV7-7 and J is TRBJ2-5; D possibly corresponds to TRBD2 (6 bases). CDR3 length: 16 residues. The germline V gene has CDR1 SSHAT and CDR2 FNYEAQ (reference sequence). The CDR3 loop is CASSPTGTVVGETQYF. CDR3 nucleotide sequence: TGTGCTAGCAGCCCTACCGGGACTGTCGTCGGGGAGACCCAGTACTTC.

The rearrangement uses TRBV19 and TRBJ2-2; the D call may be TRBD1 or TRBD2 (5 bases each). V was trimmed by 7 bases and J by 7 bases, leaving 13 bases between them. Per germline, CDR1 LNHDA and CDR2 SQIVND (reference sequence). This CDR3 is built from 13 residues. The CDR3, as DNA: TGTGCCAGTAATCCCCCAGGGAGCGGGGAGCTGTTTTTT. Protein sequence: CASNPPGSGELFF.

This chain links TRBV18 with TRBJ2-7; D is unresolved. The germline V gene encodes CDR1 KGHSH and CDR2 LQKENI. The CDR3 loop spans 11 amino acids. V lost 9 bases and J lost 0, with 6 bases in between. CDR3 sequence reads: CASHNSYEQYF. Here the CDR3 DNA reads TGTGCCAGTCACAACTCCTACGAGCAGTACTTC. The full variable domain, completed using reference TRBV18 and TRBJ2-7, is NAGVMQNPRHLVRRRGQEARLRCSPMKGHSHVYWYRQLPEEGLKFMVYLQKENIIDESGMPKERFSAEFPKEGPSILRIQQVVRGDSAAYFCASHNSYEQYFGPGTRLTVT.

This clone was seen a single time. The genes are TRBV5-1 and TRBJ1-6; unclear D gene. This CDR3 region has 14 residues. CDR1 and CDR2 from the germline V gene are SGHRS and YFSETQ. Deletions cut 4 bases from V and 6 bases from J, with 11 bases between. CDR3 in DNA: TGCGCCAGCAGCCCCGACAACAGTAATTCACCCCTCCACTTT. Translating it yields CASSPDNSNSPLHF. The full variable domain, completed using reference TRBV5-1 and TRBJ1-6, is KAGVTQTPRYLIKTRGQQVTLSCSPISGHRSVSWYQQTPGQGLQFLFEYFSETQRNKGNFPGRFSGRQFSNSRSEMNVSTLELGDSALYLCASSPDNSNSPLHFGNGTRLTVT.

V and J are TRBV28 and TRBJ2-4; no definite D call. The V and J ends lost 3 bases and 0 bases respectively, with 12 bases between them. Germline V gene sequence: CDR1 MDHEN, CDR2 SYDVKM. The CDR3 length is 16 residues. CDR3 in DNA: TGTGCCAGCAGTTTTCCCAGGAGTCAAGCCAAAAACATTCAGTACTTC. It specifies CASSFPRSQAKNIQYF. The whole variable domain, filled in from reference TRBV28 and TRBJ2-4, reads DVKVTQSSRYLVKRTGEKVFLECVQDMDHENMFWYRQDPGLGLRLIYFSYDVKMKEKGDIPEGYSVSREKKERFSLILESASTNQTSMYLCASSFPRSQAKNIQYFGAGTRLSVL.

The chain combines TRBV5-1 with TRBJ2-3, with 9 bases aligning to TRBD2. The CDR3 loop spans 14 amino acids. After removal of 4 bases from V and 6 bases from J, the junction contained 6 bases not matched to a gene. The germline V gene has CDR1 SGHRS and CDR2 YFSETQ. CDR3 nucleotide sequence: TGCGCCAGCAGCCCCGGGACTAGCATGGATACGCAGTATTTT. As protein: CASSPGTSMDTQYF. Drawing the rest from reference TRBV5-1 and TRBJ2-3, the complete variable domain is KAGVTQTPRYLIKTRGQQVTLSCSPISGHRSVSWYQQTPGQGLQFLFEYFSETQRNKGNFPGRFSGRQFSNSRSEMNVSTLELGDSALYLCASSPGTSMDTQYFGPGTRLTVL.

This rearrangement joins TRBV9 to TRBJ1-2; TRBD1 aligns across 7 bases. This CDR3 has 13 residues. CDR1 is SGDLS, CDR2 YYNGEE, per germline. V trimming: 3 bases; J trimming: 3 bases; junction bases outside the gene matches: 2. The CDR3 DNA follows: TGTGCCAGCAGCGAAGGGACAGACTATGGCTACACCTTC. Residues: CASSEGTDYGYTF.

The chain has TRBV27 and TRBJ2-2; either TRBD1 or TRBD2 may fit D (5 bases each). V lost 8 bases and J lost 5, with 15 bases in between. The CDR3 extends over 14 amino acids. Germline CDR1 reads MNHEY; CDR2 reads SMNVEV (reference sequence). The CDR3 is CASRLDGTTGELFF. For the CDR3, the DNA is TGTGCCAGCCGCCTTGACGGGACGACCGGGGAGCTGTTTTTT.

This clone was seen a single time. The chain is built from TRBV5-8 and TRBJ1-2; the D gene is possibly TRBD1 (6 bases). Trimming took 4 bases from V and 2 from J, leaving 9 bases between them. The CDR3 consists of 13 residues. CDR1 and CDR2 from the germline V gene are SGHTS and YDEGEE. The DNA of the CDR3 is TGTGCCAGCAGCCGGGACAACAACTATGGCTACACCTTC. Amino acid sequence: CASSRDNNYGYTF.

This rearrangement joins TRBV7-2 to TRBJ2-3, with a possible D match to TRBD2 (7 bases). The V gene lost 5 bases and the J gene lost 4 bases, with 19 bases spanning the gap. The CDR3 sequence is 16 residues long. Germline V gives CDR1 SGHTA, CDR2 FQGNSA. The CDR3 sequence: CASSPRGGGGADTQYF. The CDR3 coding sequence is TGTGCCAGCAGCCCCAGGGGTGGAGGGGGGGCAGATACGCAGTATTTT.

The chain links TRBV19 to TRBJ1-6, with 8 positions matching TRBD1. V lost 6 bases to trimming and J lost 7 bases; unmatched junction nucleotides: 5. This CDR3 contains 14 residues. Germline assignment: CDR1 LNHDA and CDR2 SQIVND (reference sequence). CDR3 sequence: CASSRGTGNSPLHF. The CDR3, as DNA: TGTGCCAGTAGCCGGGGGACAGGAAATTCACCCCTCCACTTT.

The DNA for the CDR3 is TGTGCCAGCAGCTTAGGGGGCGGATTCACAGATACGCAGTATTTT. Residues: CASSLGGGFTDTQYF. The V call is TRBV7-6, the J call TRBJ2-3, with D maybe TRBD1 (5 bases). Germline loops: CDR1 SGHVS, CDR2 FNYEAQ. Between the trimmed V and J ends, which lost 1 base and 2 bases, there was a span of 10 bases. The CDR3 consists of 15 residues.

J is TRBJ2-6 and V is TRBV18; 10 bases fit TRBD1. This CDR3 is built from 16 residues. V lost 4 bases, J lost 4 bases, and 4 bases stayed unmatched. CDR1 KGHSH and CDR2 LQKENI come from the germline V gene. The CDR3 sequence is CASSRDRGGGANVLTF. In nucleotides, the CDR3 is TGTGCCAGCTCACGGGACAGGGGAGGAGGGGCCAACGTCCTGACTTTC.

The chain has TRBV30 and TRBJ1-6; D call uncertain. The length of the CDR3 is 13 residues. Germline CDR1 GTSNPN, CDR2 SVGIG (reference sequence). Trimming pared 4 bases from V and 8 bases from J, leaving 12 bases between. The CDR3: CAWNGPPDSPLHF. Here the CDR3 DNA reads TGTGCCTGGAACGGTCCGCCCGATTCACCCCTCCACTTT.

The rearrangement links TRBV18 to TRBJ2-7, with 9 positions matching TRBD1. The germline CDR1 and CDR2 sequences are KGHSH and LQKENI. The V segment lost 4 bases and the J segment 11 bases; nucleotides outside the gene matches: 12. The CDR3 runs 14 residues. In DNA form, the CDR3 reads TGTGCCAGCTCACGGGACAGGGTTACTACGAGCGAGTACTTC. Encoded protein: CASSRDRVTTSEYF. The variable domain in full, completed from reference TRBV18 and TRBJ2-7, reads NAGVMQNPRHLVRRRGQEARLRCSPMKGHSHVYWYRQLPEEGLKFMVYLQKENIIDESGMPKERFSAEFPKEGPSILRIQQVVRGDSAAYFCASSRDRVTTSEYFGPGTRLTVT.

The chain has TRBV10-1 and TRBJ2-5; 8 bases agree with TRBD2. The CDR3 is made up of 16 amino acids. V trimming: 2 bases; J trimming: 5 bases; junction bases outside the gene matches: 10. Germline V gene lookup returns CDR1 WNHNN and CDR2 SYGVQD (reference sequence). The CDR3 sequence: CASSENRGGAPETQYF. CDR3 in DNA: TGCGCCAGCAGTGAGAATCGGGGGGGTGCCCCGGAGACCCAGTACTTC.

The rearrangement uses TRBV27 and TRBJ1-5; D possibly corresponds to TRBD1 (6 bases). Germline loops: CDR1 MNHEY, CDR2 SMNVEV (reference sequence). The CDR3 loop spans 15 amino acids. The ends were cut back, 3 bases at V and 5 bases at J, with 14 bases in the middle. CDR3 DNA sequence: TGTGCCAGCAGTTTTCGGGGGGCTGGGGATCAGCCCCAGCATTTT. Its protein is CASSFRGAGDQPQHF.

In DNA, the CDR3 is TGTGCCAGCAGTTTAGGCCCCTCGTATGAGCAGTTCTTC. It translates to CASSLGPSYEQFF. The chain uses TRBV28 and TRBJ2-1; D is ambiguous. In germline, CDR1 is MDHEN, CDR2 SYDVKM. Trimming cost V 2 bases and J 8 bases, with 10 bases left between them. The CDR3 is made up of 13 amino acids.

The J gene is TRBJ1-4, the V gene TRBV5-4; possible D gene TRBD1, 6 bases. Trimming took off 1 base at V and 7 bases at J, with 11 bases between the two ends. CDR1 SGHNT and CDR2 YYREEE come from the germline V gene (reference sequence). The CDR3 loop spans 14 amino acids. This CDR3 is CASSLRDISEKLFF. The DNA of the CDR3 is TGTGCCAGCAGCTTGAGGGACATCTCTGAAAAACTGTTTTTT.

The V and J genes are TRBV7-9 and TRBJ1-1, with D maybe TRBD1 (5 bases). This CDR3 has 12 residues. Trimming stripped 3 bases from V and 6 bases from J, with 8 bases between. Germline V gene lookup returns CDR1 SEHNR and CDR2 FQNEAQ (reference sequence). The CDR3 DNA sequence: TGTGCCAGCAGCTTGGGGGAATCTGAAGCTTTCTTT. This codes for CASSLGESEAFF.

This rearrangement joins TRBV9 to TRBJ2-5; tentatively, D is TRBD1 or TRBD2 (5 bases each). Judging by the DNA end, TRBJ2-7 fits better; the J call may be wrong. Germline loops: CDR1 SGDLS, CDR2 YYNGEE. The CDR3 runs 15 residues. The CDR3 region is CASSVDGTETYEQYF. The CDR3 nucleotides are TGTGCCAGCAGCGTAGACGGGACCGAGACCTACGAGCAGTACTTC.

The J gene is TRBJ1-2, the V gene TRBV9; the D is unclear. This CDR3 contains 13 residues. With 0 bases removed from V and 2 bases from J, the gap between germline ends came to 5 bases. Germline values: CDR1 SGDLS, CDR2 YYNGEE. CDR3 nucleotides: TGTGCCAGCAGCGTAGACACAAACTATGGCTACACCTTC. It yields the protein CASSVDTNYGYTF.

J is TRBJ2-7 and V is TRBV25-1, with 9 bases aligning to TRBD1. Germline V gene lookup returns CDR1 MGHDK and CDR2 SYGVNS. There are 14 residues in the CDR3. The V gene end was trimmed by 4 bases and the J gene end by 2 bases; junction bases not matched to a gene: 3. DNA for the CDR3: TGTGCCAGCAGTGGCCGACAGGGGGCCTACGAGCAGTACTTC. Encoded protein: CASSGRQGAYEQYF.